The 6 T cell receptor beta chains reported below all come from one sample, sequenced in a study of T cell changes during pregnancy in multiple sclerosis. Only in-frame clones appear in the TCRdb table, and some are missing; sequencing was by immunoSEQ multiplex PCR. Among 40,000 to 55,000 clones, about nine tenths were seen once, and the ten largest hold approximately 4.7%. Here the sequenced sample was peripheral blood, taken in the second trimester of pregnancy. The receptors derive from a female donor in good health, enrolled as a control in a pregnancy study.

CDR3 region: CASSRIAGYTF. CDR3 coding DNA: TGTGCCAGCAGCCGGATAGCTGGCTACACCTTC. The chain couples TRBV5-6 to TRBJ1-2; D unclear. From germline, CDR1 is SGHDT and CDR2 YYEEEE. The CDR3 runs 11 residues. V lost 4 bases and J lost 7, with 8 bases in between.

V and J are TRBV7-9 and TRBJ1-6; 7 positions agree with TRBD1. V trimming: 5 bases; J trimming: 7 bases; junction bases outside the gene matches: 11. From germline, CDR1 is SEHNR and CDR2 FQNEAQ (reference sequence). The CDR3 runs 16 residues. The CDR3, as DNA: TGTGCCAGCAGCCTGGGACAGAACCCGGGGAATTCACCCCTCCACTTT. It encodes CASSLGQNPGNSPLHF.

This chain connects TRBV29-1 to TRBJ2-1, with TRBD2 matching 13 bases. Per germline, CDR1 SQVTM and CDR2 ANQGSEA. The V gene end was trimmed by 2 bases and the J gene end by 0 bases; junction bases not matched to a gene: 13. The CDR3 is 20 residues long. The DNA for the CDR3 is TGCAGCGTTGAATCCATCCGCCGGACTAGCGGGGGAAGCTCCTACAATGAGCAGTTCTTC. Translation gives CSVESIRRTSGGSSYNEQFF.

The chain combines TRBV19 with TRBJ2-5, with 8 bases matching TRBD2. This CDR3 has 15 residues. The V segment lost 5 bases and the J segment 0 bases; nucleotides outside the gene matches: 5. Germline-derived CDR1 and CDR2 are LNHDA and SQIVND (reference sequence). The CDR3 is CASSALAGYQETQYF. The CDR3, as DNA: TGTGCCAGTAGTGCATTAGCGGGGTACCAAGAGACCCAGTACTTC.

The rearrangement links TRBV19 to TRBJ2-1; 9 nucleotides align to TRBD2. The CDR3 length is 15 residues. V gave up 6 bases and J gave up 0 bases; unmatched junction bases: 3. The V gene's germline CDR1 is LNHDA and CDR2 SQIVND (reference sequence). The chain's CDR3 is CASRERGDSYNEQFF. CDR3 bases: TGTGCCAGTAGGGAGCGGGGGGACTCCTACAATGAGCAGTTCTTC.

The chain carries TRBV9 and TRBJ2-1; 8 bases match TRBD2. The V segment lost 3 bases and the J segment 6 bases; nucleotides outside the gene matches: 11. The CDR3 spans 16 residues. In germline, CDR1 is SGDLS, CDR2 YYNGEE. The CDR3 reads CASSGTGTRTPNEQFF. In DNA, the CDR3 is TGTGCCAGCAGCGGCACCGGGACTAGGACCCCCAATGAGCAGTTCTTC. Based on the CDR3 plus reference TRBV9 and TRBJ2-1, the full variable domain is DSGVTQTPKHLITATGQRVTLRCSPRSGDLSVYWYQQSLDQGLQFLIQYYNGEERAKGNILERFSAQQFPDLHSELNLSSLELGDSALYFCASSGTGTRTPNEQFFGPGTRLTVL.